One sample yielded the 4 T cell receptor beta chains listed below, sequenced in a study of cytomegalovirus exposure and HLA in healthy donors. Both 60 Vbeta primers and 13 Jbeta primers went into the PCR. TCRdb's table, derived via immunoSEQ multiplex PCR, lists solely in-frame clones and lacks some. Of roughly 75,000 clones listed, approximately 82% were seen once; the top ten hold under 20%. The sample comprised PBMCs. These receptor sequences come from a man in his 70s in good health and CMV-seropositive.

The chain carries TRBV10-3 and TRBJ2-7; D perhaps matches TRBD2 (5 bases). Between the trimmed V and J ends, which lost 4 bases and 3 bases, there was a span of 16 bases. The CDR3 contains 15 residues. The germline gives CDR1 ENHRY, CDR2 SYGVKD. The DNA of the CDR3 is TGTGCCATCAGTGCATCCGGGATGCAATTCTACGAGCAGTACTTC. The encoded protein is CAISASGMQFYEQYF.

This clone was seen more than once but under ten times. The V call is TRBV5-1, the J call TRBJ1-1; 9 bases are a match to TRBD1. Per the germline V gene, CDR1 is SGHRS and CDR2 is YFSETQ. The CDR3 has 14 residues. With 4 bases clipped from V and 4 bases from J, the junction kept 5 bases outside the gene matches. CDR3 protein: CASSLDRGVTEAFF. The CDR3 DNA follows: TGCGCCAGCAGCCTCGACAGGGGGGTCACTGAAGCTTTCTTT.

The chain is built from TRBV7-8 and TRBJ2-7; D possibly corresponds to TRBD2 (5 bases). The germline V and J ends were trimmed by 5 bases and 3 bases, with 14 bases remaining between them. The CDR3 loop spans 14 amino acids. CDR1 SGHVS and CDR2 FQNEAQ come from the germline V gene. The CDR3 reads CASSPAGSNYEQYF. The DNA of the CDR3 is TGTGCCAGCAGCCCGGCGGGCAGTAACTACGAGCAGTACTTC.

The V call is TRBV28, the J call TRBJ1-1; D gene uncertain. CDR1 is MDHEN, CDR2 SYDVKM, per germline. CDR3 size: 12 residues. V was trimmed by 3 bases and J by 13 bases, leaving 15 bases between them. The CDR3 sequence is CASSLPGEKGFF. The CDR3 DNA is TGTGCCAGCAGTTTGCCCGGGGAGAAGGGTTTCTTT.